What follows are 24 T cell receptor beta chains derived from one specimen sequenced in a study of T cell responses to AZD1222 COVID-19 vaccine. The repertoire was sequenced with immunoSEQ multiplex PCR; TCRdb's copy has only in-frame clones and lacks some. The sample shows some 150,000 clones, approximately 90% of them seen only once. Material: peripheral blood, obtained on day 0 of MenACWY control vaccination. The receptor set was obtained from an adult in good health.

The rearrangement uses TRBV3-1 (or the pseudogene TRBV3-2) and TRBJ2-1; D not certain. V was pared by 0 bases and J by 2 bases, with 5 bases between. This CDR3 region has 14 residues. From germline, CDR1 is LGHDT and CDR2 YNNKEL (reference sequence). CDR3 in DNA: TGTGCCAGCAGCCAAGAGCCCACCTACAATGAGCAGTTCTTC. This codes for CASSQEPTYNEQFF.

The chain has TRBV6-5 and TRBJ1-1, with 7 bases matching TRBD1. Germline V gives CDR1 MNHEY, CDR2 SVGAGI. The CDR3 extends over 15 amino acids. After removal of 2 bases from V and 5 bases from J, the junction contained 8 bases not matched to a gene. CDR3 in amino acids: CASSYLQARGTEAFF. In DNA form, the CDR3 reads TGTGCCAGCAGTTACCTCCAAGCCAGGGGGACTGAAGCTTTCTTT.

This clone has a handful of counts. The chain combines TRBV11-2 with TRBJ2-5; D ambiguous. The CDR3 totals 15 residues. The germline V gene has CDR1 SGHAT and CDR2 FQNNGV. Trimming removed 1 base from V and 5 bases from J, with 14 bases in between. CDR3 region: CASSLVRLSSETQYF. The CDR3 bases are TGTGCCAGCAGCTTAGTCAGACTCTCAAGCGAGACCCAGTACTTC.

The chain has TRBV11-2 and TRBJ1-6; 9 bases line up with TRBD1. Germline V gene data show CDR1 as SGHAT and CDR2 as FQNNGV. Trimming removed 5 bases from V and 7 bases from J; junction bases left unmatched: 0. CDR3 size: 13 residues. CDR3: CASSDRGNSPLHF. CDR3 in DNA: TGTGCCAGCAGCGACAGGGGGAATTCACCCCTCCACTTT.

This chain joins TRBV7-9 and TRBJ2-7; tentatively, D is TRBD1 (6 bases). With 5 bases removed from V and 7 bases from J, the gap between germline ends came to 18 bases. The germline gives CDR1 SEHNR, CDR2 FQNEAQ (reference sequence). CDR3 length equals 14 residues. The DNA for the CDR3 is TGTGCCAGCAGCGAGAACTTGGGGGCCTCGGAGCAGTACTTC. Encoded protein: CASSENLGASEQYF.

V gene TRBV18 combines with J gene TRBJ2-3, with D perhaps matching TRBD2 (6 bases). CDR1 is KGHSH and CDR2 is LQKENI in the germline V gene. V was clipped by 0 bases and J by 5 bases, with 12 bases between them. This CDR3 has 15 amino acids. The CDR3: CASSPPSLGGDTQYF. In nucleotides, the CDR3 is TGTGCCAGCTCACCACCGTCCCTGGGGGGAGATACGCAGTATTTT.

The chain links TRBV3-1 (or the pseudogene TRBV3-2) to TRBJ1-2; D unresolved. CDR3 length: 13 residues. Between the trimmed V and J ends, which lost 2 bases and 8 bases, there was a span of 12 bases. The V gene's germline CDR1 is LGHDT and CDR2 YNNKEL (reference sequence). The CDR3 bases are TGTGCCAGCAGCCAATCGGCAGGCGGGGGCTACACCTTC. Its protein is CASSQSAGGGYTF.

The rearrangement links TRBV9 to TRBJ2-5; D may correspond to TRBD1 or TRBD2 (5 bases each). V was clipped by 2 bases and J by 5 bases, with 16 bases between them. The CDR3 runs to 15 residues. Germline V gene lookup returns CDR1 SGDLS and CDR2 YYNGEE. This CDR3 reads CASSVRDGGWETQYF. CDR3 bases: TGTGCCAGCAGCGTCCGGGACGGTGGTTGGGAGACCCAGTACTTC.

The chain couples TRBV6-5 to TRBJ1-4; D perhaps matches TRBD1 (5 bases). V was cut by 6 bases and J by 8 bases, with 13 bases left in between. CDR1 is MNHEY and CDR2 is SVGAGI in the germline V gene. The CDR3 contains 13 residues. The CDR3 DNA reads TGTGCCAGCAGAGGGGACTCGACCGAAAAACTGTTTTTT. Translated, it gives CASRGDSTEKLFF.

This clone rates as medium-sized. The chain is built from TRBV19 and TRBJ1-4, with 8 bases lining up with TRBD1. After removal of 8 bases from V and 10 bases from J, the junction contained 9 bases not matched to a gene. Germline assignment: CDR1 LNHDA and CDR2 SQIVND (reference sequence). CDR3 length: 13 residues. In nucleotides, the CDR3 is TGTGCCAGTGAAAGGACAGGGTTCGGAAAACTGTTTTTT. The encoded protein is CASERTGFGKLFF.

The V call is TRBV10-3, the J call TRBJ1-6; D unresolved. Germline V gene lookup returns CDR1 ENHRY and CDR2 SYGVKD. The CDR3 runs 14 residues. Deletions cut 6 bases from V and 6 bases from J, with 12 bases between. The CDR3 nucleotides are TGTGCCATCAGCCTCCGGGGTGGTAATTCACCCCTCCACTTT. Protein: CAISLRGGNSPLHF.

This chain uses TRBV7-9 with TRBJ1-2; maybe TRBD1 (5 bases). Germline loops: CDR1 SEHNR, CDR2 FQNEAQ (reference sequence). V lost 5 bases to trimming and J lost 8 bases, with 15 bases between them. The CDR3 totals 13 residues. As DNA, the CDR3 is TGTGCCAGCAGCGCACTCGCAGGGTGGGGCTACACCTTC. It specifies CASSALAGWGYTF.

This clone was counted a single time. Other DNA sequences in the sample encode the same CDR3. This rearrangement joins TRBV7-2 to TRBJ2-7, with D maybe TRBD1 (6 bases). Trimming cost V 4 bases and J 0 bases, with 16 bases left between them. The germline gives CDR1 SGHTA, CDR2 FQGNSA. The CDR3 consists of 16 residues. The CDR3: CASSSRSRGSSYEQYF. The CDR3 nucleotides read TGTGCCAGCAGCTCGCGGTCTAGGGGGAGCTCCTACGAGCAGTACTTC.

This clone showed up just once. The chain links TRBV5-6 to TRBJ2-7, with D unclear. Per germline, CDR1 SGHDT and CDR2 YYEEEE. V lost 4 bases and J 1 base, leaving 18 bases between the germline ends. This CDR3 has 16 amino acids. The CDR3 reads CASSRLGSQTSYEQYF. CDR3 nucleotide sequence: TGTGCCAGCAGCCGACTGGGTAGCCAAACGTCCTACGAGCAGTACTTC.

The sample holds one count of this clone. The rearrangement links TRBV2 to TRBJ1-2; D is possibly TRBD1 (5 bases). The CDR3 consists of 13 residues. Looked up from germline, CDR1 is SNHLY and CDR2 is FYNNEI. Trimming pared 4 bases from V and 4 bases from J, leaving 10 bases between. The chain's CDR3 is CASSADSLYGYTF. The CDR3 DNA reads TGTGCCAGCAGTGCCGACAGTCTCTATGGCTACACCTTC. Based on the CDR3 plus reference TRBV2 and TRBJ1-2, the full variable domain is EPEVTQTPSHQVTQMGQEVILRCVPISNHLYFYWYRQILGQKVEFLVSFYNNEISEKSEIFDDQFSVERPDGSNFTLKIRSTKLEDSAMYFCASSADSLYGYTFGSGTRLTVV.

This clone was seen a handful of times. The rearrangement links TRBV19 to TRBJ2-2, with a weak D call TRBD1 (5 bases). The CDR3 contains 13 residues. V was shortened by 9 bases and J by 9 bases, with 17 bases between the two germline ends. CDR1 LNHDA and CDR2 SQIVND come from the germline V gene (reference sequence). The CDR3 nucleotides are TGTGCCAGCGGTCCGGAGACAGCTAGGGAGCTGTTTTTT. Translated: CASGPETARELFF.

The genes are TRBV7-9 and TRBJ2-1; the D gene is possibly TRBD2 (6 bases). Trimming shortened V by 5 bases and J by 7 bases, and 15 bases separated the two germline ends. Germline CDR1 and CDR2: SEHNR and FQNEAQ (reference sequence). This CDR3 comprises 14 residues. The CDR3 loop reads CASSLGLSYNEQFF. CDR3 sequence (DNA): TGTGCCAGCAGCCTAGGACTATCGTATAATGAGCAGTTCTTC.

This chain joins TRBV5-6 and TRBJ1-1; TRBD1 might be the D (5 bases). This CDR3 is 15 amino acids long. V was cut by 4 bases and J by 3 bases, with 16 bases left in between. The V gene's germline CDR1 is SGHDT and CDR2 YYEEEE. CDR3 DNA: TGTGCCAGCAGCCCGGGACTCCGGGGCGACACTGAAGCTTTCTTT. It yields the protein CASSPGLRGDTEAFF.

V is TRBV30 and J is TRBJ2-2, with 11 bases identical to TRBD1. The ends lost 0 bases at V and 6 bases at J; junction bases unmatched: 6. CDR1 and CDR2 (germline): GTSNPN, SVGIG (reference sequence). This CDR3 contains 16 residues. The DNA for the CDR3 is TGTGCCTGGAGTGTATTAGGACAGGGGGCGCCCGGGGAGCTGTTTTTT. As protein: CAWSVLGQGAPGELFF.

J is TRBJ2-5 and V is TRBV7-3; D remains unclear. V lost 4 bases, J lost 5 bases, and 11 bases lay in between. The V gene's germline CDR1 is SGHTA and CDR2 FQGTGA. The CDR3 has 13 residues. Written as DNA, the CDR3 is TGTGCCAGCAGCTCCACGGACGAGGAGACCCAGTACTTC. As protein: CASSSTDEETQYF.

The chain combines TRBV27 with TRBJ1-5, with TRBD1 matching 8 bases. V was pared by 0 bases and J by 5 bases, with 6 bases of the junction left unmatched. Per the germline V gene, CDR1 is MNHEY and CDR2 is SMNVEV (reference sequence). This CDR3 has 16 residues. The CDR3 reads CASSLSAGGNYQPQHF. The CDR3 bases are TGTGCCAGCAGTTTATCGGCAGGGGGCAACTATCAGCCCCAGCATTTT.

The rearrangement uses TRBV28 and TRBJ1-5, with 9 bases identical to TRBD1. This CDR3 has 15 residues. The V gene's germline CDR1 is MDHEN and CDR2 SYDVKM. The ends lost 4 bases at V and 7 bases at J; junction bases unmatched: 8. The CDR3 region is CASSSPGQGHQPQHF. The DNA of the CDR3 is TGTGCCAGCAGTTCTCCCGGACAGGGGCACCAGCCCCAGCATTTT.

V usage is TRBV5-4 and J usage is TRBJ2-5, with D possibly being TRBD2 (5 bases). The CDR3 spans 14 residues. Germline V lookup: CDR1 SGHNT, CDR2 YYREEE (reference sequence). V lost 3 bases to trimming and J lost 5 bases, with 14 bases between them. The chain's CDR3 is CASSSSRDSETQYF. The CDR3 nucleotides are TGTGCCAGCAGCTCCTCTCGGGATTCTGAGACCCAGTACTTC.

This rearrangement joins TRBV7-9 to TRBJ2-5; D may be TRBD2 (6 bases). The CDR3 extends over 16 amino acids. V gave up 1 base and J gave up 4 bases, with 16 bases separating them. Per germline, CDR1 SEHNR and CDR2 FQNEAQ (reference sequence). This CDR3 is CASSLVGGSRSETQYF. The CDR3 DNA sequence: TGTGCCAGCAGCTTAGTCGGGGGTTCGAGGTCAGAGACCCAGTACTTC.